The 23 T cell receptor beta chains listed next were all sequenced from one sample in a study of blood T cells in healthy people across ages. It was with a sample-barcoded 5' primer and a J-beta primer mix that a second PCR of roughly 7 to 12 cycles was run. TCRdb re-derived calls from the 5' RACE reads in MiXCR, one entry per CDR3 protein. The sample has approximately 960,000 distinct CDR3 sequences; 25% to 30% are singletons. The data also belong to a second study, concerning T cells of mothers and their children.

Sequencing used blood. These receptor sequences come from a woman aged 40 to 50 in good health.

This chain links TRBV5-4 with TRBJ2-3, with D possibly TRBD2 on 6 matching bases. Trimming removed 5 bases at V and 5 bases at J, with 12 bases between. The CDR3 is 13 residues long. Germline CDR1 is SGHNT and CDR2 is YYREEE (reference sequence). CDR3 sequence (DNA): TGTGCCAGCAGGGGAGGAACAAAAGATACGCAGTATTTT. Amino acid sequence: CASRGGTKDTQYF.

The J gene is TRBJ1-1, the V gene TRBV7-8; D remains unclear. CDR1 is SGHVS and CDR2 is FQNEAQ in the germline V gene. Trimming shortened V by 8 bases and J by 1 base, and 17 bases separated the two germline ends. The CDR3 totals 15 residues. CDR3 protein: CASLPSVTQNTEAFF. CDR3 nucleotides: TGTGCCAGCCTTCCCAGTGTAACCCAGAACACTGAAGCTTTCTTT.

This clonotype was seen only once. The chain uses TRBV19 and TRBJ2-5; D remains unclear. The V end was cut by 5 bases, the J end by 5 bases, with 18 bases between. The CDR3 has 15 residues. Germline loops: CDR1 LNHDA, CDR2 SQIVND (reference sequence). The CDR3 region has the DNA TGTGCCAGTAGTCCCCGGACCGGATTCGGGGAGACCCAGTACTTC. It codes for CASSPRTGFGETQYF.

The CDR3 nucleotides read TGTGCCAGCAGCCCCCCCACCTCTCAAGAGACCCAGTACTTC. As protein: CASSPPTSQETQYF. The chain couples TRBV9 to TRBJ2-5; D uncertain. CDR3 length equals 14 residues. The V and J ends lost 4 bases and 2 bases respectively, with 12 bases between them. CDR1 is SGDLS and CDR2 is YYNGEE in the germline V gene.

This sequence joins TRBV5-4 and TRBJ2-5; 10 bases are a match to TRBD2. The germline V gene encodes CDR1 SGHNT and CDR2 YYREEE (reference sequence). The CDR3 has 16 amino acids. Trimming removed 0 bases from V and 5 bases from J; junction bases left unmatched: 7. CDR3 region: CASSLEAGGPMETQYF. CDR3 DNA: TGTGCCAGCAGCTTGGAAGCGGGGGGGCCCATGGAGACCCAGTACTTC.

This chain joins TRBV12-3 or TRBV12-4 and TRBJ2-5; 11 bases align to TRBD2. Germline trimming cut 5 bases from V and 5 bases from J; bases unmatched to any gene: 16. This CDR3 has 18 residues. CDR3 amino acids: CASSLSLGSSGGSETQYF. In DNA, the CDR3 is TGTGCCAGCAGTCTTTCCCTGGGTTCTAGCGGGGGGAGCGAGACCCAGTACTTC.

This chain links TRBV24-1 with TRBJ2-7, with D perhaps assigned TRBD1 or TRBD2 (5 bases each). The CDR3 contains 11 residues. With 9 bases removed from V and 7 bases from J, the gap between germline ends came to 12 bases. Germline CDR1 KGHDR, CDR2 SFDVKD. Written as DNA, the CDR3 is TGTGCCACCGGGGACCGTGAGGAGCAGTACTTC. It translates to CATGDREEQYF.

The V call is TRBV5-1, the J call TRBJ2-7, with unresolved D. The CDR3 loop spans 14 amino acids. Per germline, CDR1 SGHRS and CDR2 YFSETQ. Trimming left V 1 base short and J 2 bases short, with 10 bases between. CDR3 protein: CASSLLEDAYEQYF. CDR3 nucleotides: TGCGCCAGCAGCTTGCTTGAAGACGCCTACGAGCAGTACTTC. Supplemented by reference TRBV5-1 and TRBJ2-7, the full variable domain reads KAGVTQTPRYLIKTRGQQVTLSCSPISGHRSVSWYQQTPGQGLQFLFEYFSETQRNKGNFPGRFSGRQFSNSRSEMNVSTLELGDSALYLCASSLLEDAYEQYFGPGTRLTVT.

This clonotype turned up a few times. CDR3 loop: CASSLVAKQNQPQHF. Written as DNA, the CDR3 is TGTGCCAGCAGCTTAGTGGCGAAGCAAAATCAGCCCCAGCATTTT. The chain links TRBV7-2 to TRBJ1-5; D is uncertain. The CDR3 covers 15 residues. V was shortened by 1 base and J by 4 bases, with 11 bases between the two germline ends. Germline CDR1 reads SGHTA; CDR2 reads FQGNSA.

In this sample, this clonotype turned up many times. This chain connects TRBV6-5 to TRBJ2-1; TRBD2 matches at 11 bases. This CDR3 is built from 16 residues. J was trimmed by 2 bases and V by 6 bases; bases with no gene match: 6. From germline, CDR1 is MNHEY and CDR2 SVGAGI. CDR3 sequence: CASSPDSGGAYNEQFF. In DNA form, the CDR3 reads TGTGCCAGCAGCCCCGATAGCGGGGGGGCCTACAATGAGCAGTTCTTC.

Concerning this clonotype: This may stem from a read error, because a much larger clone lies one nucleotide away. The chain uses TRBV9 and TRBJ1-5, with D perhaps TRBD1 (6 bases). TRBJ2-3 matches the DNA end more closely, so the J call is doubtful. The length of the CDR3 is 17 residues. Germline CDR1 SGDLS, CDR2 YYNGEE. CDR3 in amino acids: CASSVGSPGEGNQPQYF. The CDR3 DNA is TGTGCCAGCAGCGTAGGTTCGCCAGGGGAAGGCAATCAGCCCCAGTATTTT.

For this clonotype: This may be a read error: a much more frequent sequence differs by one nucleotide. The rearrangement links TRBV7-9 to TRBJ2-7, with D maybe TRBD1 (6 bases). The end of the DNA aligns better with TRBJ2-5, so the J call may be wrong. CDR3 length: 15 amino acids. Germline V gene sequence: CDR1 SEHNR, CDR2 FQNEAQ (reference sequence). This CDR3 reads CASSLAGTTQGTQYF. The CDR3 nucleotides are TGTGCCAGCAGCTTAGCTGGGACAACTCAAGGGACCCAGTACTTC.

This clonotype was detected ten times or more. The chain carries TRBV18 and TRBJ2-5; D not certain. The CDR3 is 14 residues long. Germline V gene sequence: CDR1 KGHSH, CDR2 LQKENI. Deletions cut 1 base from V and 2 bases from J, with 8 bases between. The CDR3 loop reads CASSPRTEQETQYF. CDR3 DNA sequence: TGTGCCAGCTCACCACGTACAGAGCAAGAGACCCAGTACTTC.

This clonotype was detected many times. The chain recombines TRBV5-6 with TRBJ2-1; D remains ambiguous. This CDR3 has 13 amino acids. The germline V and J ends were trimmed by 1 base and 6 bases, with 8 bases remaining between them. Germline V gene sequence: CDR1 SGHDT, CDR2 YYEEEE. The CDR3 loop reads CASSLILTNEQFF. CDR3 DNA sequence: TGTGCCAGCAGCTTGATCCTAACCAATGAGCAGTTCTTC.

This clonotype was picked up a small number of times. The gene calls are TRBV28 and TRBJ2-5; D is perhaps TRBD2 (7 bases). V was shortened by 7 bases and J by 11 bases, with 23 bases between the two germline ends. The CDR3 is 14 amino acids. From germline, CDR1 is MDHEN and CDR2 SYDVKM. CDR3 DNA sequence: TGTGCCAGCAAGGGAGGGCTACGGGACAATGAGCAGTACTTC. It encodes CASKGGLRDNEQYF.

The chain combines TRBV7-9 with TRBJ2-7; tentative D call: TRBD2 (6 bases). CDR3 size: 16 residues. In germline, CDR1 is SEHNR, CDR2 FQNEAQ (reference sequence). V was cut by 4 bases and J by 7 bases, with 23 bases left in between. The DNA for the CDR3 is TGTGCCAGCAGCTCCTTCGGGGGAACCTCCTGCAATGAGCAGTACTTC. Amino acids: CASSSFGGTSCNEQYF. The entire variable domain, with the rest obtained from reference TRBV7-9 and TRBJ2-7, is as follows: DTGVSQNPRHKITKRGQNVTFRCDPISEHNRLYWYRQTLGQGPEFLTYFQNEAQLEKSRLLSDRFSAERPKGSFSTLEIQRTEQGDSAMYLCASSSFGGTSCNEQYFGPGTRLTVT.

Concerning this clonotype: This may stem from a read error, because a much larger clone lies one nucleotide away. V is TRBV10-3 and J is TRBJ2-7, with 7 positions matching TRBD2. CDR1 and CDR2 (germline): ENHRY, SYGVKD. This CDR3 spans 14 amino acids. The V gene end was trimmed by 8 bases and the J gene end by 0 bases; junction bases not matched to a gene: 7. CDR3 DNA sequence: TGTGCCATCGGCGGGACTACCAGCTCCTACGAGCAGTACTTC. Protein sequence: CAIGGTTSSYEQYF.

In this sample, this clonotype turned up many times. The chain recombines TRBV6-5 with TRBJ1-2; perhaps TRBD1 as D (6 bases). With 5 bases removed from V and 6 bases from J, the gap between germline ends came to 16 bases. The CDR3 loop spans 14 amino acids. Germline values: CDR1 MNHEY, CDR2 SVGAGI. The CDR3 coding sequence is TGTGCCAGCAGTCAAGGACAGTCGAGGAATGGCTACACCTTC. Encoded protein: CASSQGQSRNGYTF.

This clonotype was counted many times. The V call is TRBV7-2, the J call TRBJ2-7, with D perhaps TRBD2 (6 bases). Germline CDR1 is SGHTA and CDR2 is FQGNSA. The CDR3 spans 14 residues. V dropped 1 base and J dropped 11 bases, with 18 bases sitting between them. CDR3 region: CASSLDRRVDRKYF. In nucleotides, the CDR3 is TGTGCCAGCAGCTTAGATCGGAGGGTCGATAGGAAGTACTTC.

This clonotype was observed at least ten times. The chain is built from TRBV30 and TRBJ2-1; D gene ambiguous. Trimming pared 5 bases from V and 8 bases from J, leaving 13 bases between. The CDR3 consists of 12 residues. The germline gives CDR1 GTSNPN, CDR2 SVGIG (reference sequence). CDR3 amino acids: CAWVPRLHEQFF. The CDR3 DNA is TGTGCCTGGGTCCCCCGCCTCCATGAGCAGTTCTTC.

This clonotype came up a few times. This chain uses TRBV20-1 with TRBJ2-1; D gene uncertain. The CDR3 runs 15 residues. The germline V gene encodes CDR1 DFQATT and CDR2 SNEGSKA (reference sequence). V dropped 0 bases and J dropped 4 bases, with 13 bases sitting between them. This CDR3 reads CSARDPGLVYNEQFF. In nucleotides, the CDR3 is TGCAGTGCTAGAGATCCGGGCCTTGTGTACAATGAGCAGTTCTTC.

This clonotype was observed a handful of times. V and J are TRBV9 and TRBJ2-7, with TRBD1 matching over 9 bases. The CDR3 contains 15 residues. J lost 6 bases, V lost 4 bases, and 11 bases had no gene match. CDR1 SGDLS and CDR2 YYNGEE come from the germline V gene. CDR3 loop: CASSRAGQGDSEQYF. The DNA of the CDR3 is TGTGCCAGCAGCCGTGCGGGACAGGGTGATTCCGAGCAGTACTTC.

The table lists this clonotype with many counts. The V call is TRBV2, the J call TRBJ2-7; TRBD1 matches at 8 bases. Unmatched junction bases numbered 2, after V lost 4 bases and J lost 3 bases. CDR1 and CDR2 from the germline V gene are SNHLY and FYNNEI. The CDR3 is 13 amino acids. CDR3 bases: TGTGCCAGCAGTGGACAGGGGCACTACGAGCAGTACTTC. Translating gives CASSGQGHYEQYF. Full variable domain (missing parts from reference TRBV2 and TRBJ2-7): EPEVTQTPSHQVTQMGQEVILRCVPISNHLYFYWYRQILGQKVEFLVSFYNNEISEKSEIFDDQFSVERPDGSNFTLKIRSTKLEDSAMYFCASSGQGHYEQYFGPGTRLTVT.